These T cell receptor beta chains were read from a single sample in a study of blood T cells in healthy people across ages. TCRdb ran MiXCR on the 5' RACE reads and lists one entry per CDR3 protein. The repertoire includes hundreds of thousands of distinct CDR3 sequences, 45% to 50% of them detected once, and around 15% sits in the top ten. Sequencing was performed on blood. These receptors were obtained from a man aged 25 to 40 in good health. Both conserved end residues are part of each CDR3. Fields, in order: V gene, J gene, CDR3 protein.

>TRBV29-1|TRBJ2-1
CSVIFLGYNEQFF
>TRBV5-1|TRBJ2-3
CASSFLSFEREITDTQYF
>TRBV3-1|TRBJ1-5
CASSQNPSVKVQPQHF
>TRBV6-1|TRBJ2-3
CASSEFTRGTDTQYF
>TRBV4-2|TRBJ2-7
CASSQVTGTAYEQYF
>TRBV6-2/TRBV6-3|TRBJ2-7
CASSYSGTTYEQYF
>TRBV29-1|TRBJ2-7
CSVGGPGLGTYEQYF
>TRBV3-1|TRBJ2-5
CASSRTTGTADEQYF
>TRBV20-1|TRBJ2-7
CSALTSGAQYF
>TRBV6-6|TRBJ2-7
CASSYEADSSYEQYF
>TRBV7-9|TRBJ2-2
CASSAGPLAGELFF
>TRBV6-5|TRBJ2-7
CASSRPRTATLYEQYF
>TRBV9|TRBJ2-3
CASSVKWGQDTQYF
>TRBV29-1|TRBJ1-4
CSVEDILWGPEKLFF
>TRBV27|TRBJ2-5
CASTGGVLETQYF
>TRBV2|TRBJ2-1
CASSGRLIIPQGRGYNEQFF
>TRBV29-1|TRBJ1-2
CSVEGRDRNYGYTF
>TRBV4-2|TRBJ1-6
CASSQEVTSPLHF
>TRBV27|TRBJ1-5
CASSPETGVWSQPQHF
>TRBV7-2|TRBJ1-2
CASSTRQGSNYGYTF
>TRBV7-9|TRBJ2-6
CASSFDRGKANVLTF
>TRBV25-1|TRBJ2-1
CASSSGESFMLNEQFF
>TRBV7-2|TRBJ2-2
CASSPIDRPGELFF
>TRBV4-2|TRBJ2-3
CASSQGPDASTDTQYF
>TRBV10-3|TRBJ1-2
CAIGEGALLRDYGYTF
>TRBV7-2|TRBJ2-1
CASLRGGVTYNEQFF
>TRBV5-6|TRBJ2-2
CASSLGRTTNTGELFF
>TRBV5-1|TRBJ2-5
CASSLVAIQETQYF
>TRBV20-1|TRBJ2-7
CSAEANSYEQYF
>TRBV6-6|TRBJ2-7
CASSPTLNYEQYF
>TRBV18|TRBJ2-7
CASSPVQGTYEQYF
>TRBV3-1|TRBJ1-6
CASSHTGNHSPLHF